These T cell receptor beta chains were read from a single sample in a study of T cell repertoires in cytomegalovirus infection. For these TCRs, the target antigens are not known. From the reads, TCRdb called clonotypes with MiXCR, one entry per CDR3 protein. Of roughly 19,000 distinct CDR3 sequences detected, about 40% appear once; the ten largest clones hold roughly 94%. The specimen was CD8+ T cells from cultured PBMCs, collected from culture after CMV antigen stimulation. These receptors were collected from a human donor in good health (CMV status not recorded). Some clones in this sample may be carry-over from other donors' samples. Each CDR3 is given with its conserved first and last residue. A D gene is named only where the DNA matches it firmly. The size of a clone is reported for some rows only, either as once, few or many, or as a class for expanded clones.

NA,TRBV20-1,NA,TRBJ1-2,TGCAGTGCCCCAGGTTATGGCTACACCTTC,CSAPGYGYTF
NA,TRBV5-4,TRBD2,TRBJ2-7,TGTGCCAGCAGCTTGGGGGGTAGCGGGCGAACCTACGAGCAGTACTTC,CASSLGGSGRTYEQYF
NA,TRBV7-2,TRBD2,TRBJ2-2,TGTGCCAGCAGGCAAACTAGCGGACCGAACACCGGGGAGCTGTTTTTT,CASRQTSGPNTGELFF
NA,TRBV12-3/TRBV12-4,TRBD2,TRBJ2-1,TGTGCCAGCAGTTTAGAGATAGCGGGCCCCCCCTACAATGAGCAGTTCTTC,CASSLEIAGPPYNEQFF
NA,TRBV20-1,TRBD2,TRBJ2-1,TGCAGTGCCATACTAGCGGGAGCGTATGAGCAGTTCTTC,CSAILAGAYEQFF
NA,TRBV6-1,NA,TRBJ2-1,TGTGCCAGCAGTGAAGCGGAGTACAATGAGCAGTTCTTC,CASSEAEYNEQFF
many,TRBV28,NA,TRBJ1-6,TGTGCCAGCAGGAGACAGGTTTTTAATTCACCCCTCCACTTT,CASRRQVFNSPLHF
NA,TRBV7-6,TRBD1,TRBJ2-2,TGTGCCAGCAGCTTAAAGGGGGCGCTTGGGGAGCTGTTTTTT,CASSLKGALGELFF
few,TRBV10-3,NA,TRBJ2-5,TGTGCCATCAGCGCGGACAGCGGTGGTGAGGAAGAGACCCAGTACTTC,CAISADSGGEEETQYF
once,TRBV7-7,TRBD2,TRBJ2-5,TGTGCCAGCAGCTCAGGACTAGCGGGGTTCCAAGAGACCCAGTACTTC,CASSSGLAGFQETQYF
NA,TRBV5-8,NA,TRBJ1-6,TGTGCCAGCAGCTTTCCGGGGGAAAGCTCACCCCTCCACTTT,CASSFPGESSPLHF
NA,TRBV9,NA,TRBJ1-6,TGTGCCAGCAGCGCCGCCCGAGCTGGGGGTGATTCACCCCTCCACTTT,CASSAARAGGDSPLHF
NA,TRBV6-2/TRBV6-3,TRBD1,TRBJ1-5,TGTGCCAGCAGTACAAGAACAGGGGGTATCAATCAGCCCCAGCATTTT,CASSTRTGGINQPQHF
NA,TRBV11-3,NA,TRBJ2-7,TGTGCCAGCAGCTTAAGGACTACCCCCTACGAGCAGTACTTC,CASSLRTTPYEQYF
NA,TRBV20-1,NA,TRBJ1-2,TGCAGTGCTAGAGATCAGTACAGGGAAAAATATGGCTACACCTTC,CSARDQYREKYGYTF
NA,TRBV19,TRBD1,TRBJ1-2,TGTGCCAGTACCGCCGTGGGACAGATCTATGGCTACACCTTC,CASTAVGQIYGYTF